This is a list of T cell receptor beta chains from one sample in a study of chemoradiotherapy in HPV16-positive cancers. TCRdb's table, derived via immunoSEQ multiplex PCR, lists solely in-frame clones and lacks some. The repertoire includes about 1,100 clones, about 80% of them detected once, and under 4.5% sits in the top ten. Source: tumor tissue, taken from a patient who underwent chemoradiotherapy. These receptor sequences come from a human donor with HPV-associated anogenital cancer. CDR3s include the opening cysteine and the closing phenylalanine or tryptophan. The order of the fields is V gene, D gene, J gene, clone size, CDR3 protein, CDR3 DNA. The D gene is left open where the match is weak. A row's size may be missing; if present it is once, few, many or a size class.

v_gene: TRBV27; d_gene: -; j_gene: TRBJ2-1; abundance: -; CDR3aa: CAISRSRRNEQFF; CDR3nt: TGTGCCATCTCACGTTCCCGGAGGAATGAGCAGTTCTTC
v_gene: TRBV5-1; d_gene: TRBD2; j_gene: TRBJ2-7; abundance: -; CDR3aa: CASSTGGDIYEQYF; CDR3nt: TGCGCCAGCAGCACCGGGGGGGATATCTACGAGCAGTACTTC
v_gene: TRBV7-9; d_gene: -; j_gene: TRBJ2-1; abundance: -; CDR3aa: CASSFPDWGNEQFF; CDR3nt: TGTGCCAGCAGCTTCCCGGACTGGGGCAATGAGCAGTTCTTC
v_gene: TRBV13; d_gene: TRBD2; j_gene: TRBJ2-5; abundance: once; CDR3aa: CASSPGGAGSAETQYF; CDR3nt: TGTGCCAGCAGCCCCGGGGGGGCCGGTTCAGCGGAGACCCAGTACTTC
v_gene: TRBV11-2; d_gene: TRBD2; j_gene: TRBJ2-1; abundance: -; CDR3aa: CASSLGGAGGTYNEQFF; CDR3nt: TGTGCCAGCAGCTTAGGTGGGGCGGGGGGAACCTACAATGAGCAGTTCTTC